The rows below give T cell receptor beta chains drawn from one sample of a study of blood T cell repertoires in COVID-19. Generated by immunoSEQ multiplex PCR, the TCRdb table keeps only in-frame clones and is missing some. The sample includes under 150,000 clones, 75% to 90% seen only once; the top ten take roughly 3.2%. Sequenced sample: peripheral blood. The receptors originated from a woman aged 60-70 years with active COVID-19. Each CDR3 is given without its conserved first and last residue.

v_call cdr3_aa
TRBV6-2/TRBV6-3 ASSDRGEQPQH
TRBV28 ATTIPGQPWNEQY
TRBV7-9 ASSSAGGNGYT
TRBV28 ASSRDRGLLF
TRBV28 ASSSVRSSYEQY
TRBV19 ASSTLAGGGNEQF
TRBV9 ASSVGQGGTEAF
TRBV12-5 ASGSGLAGELY
TRBV4-3 ASSHSELADNEQF
TRBV5-8 ASSLMTGADTQY
TRBV3-1/TRBV3-2 ASSQDRSLGLAGGPSTDTQY
TRBV5-8 ASSLYGTGGYEQY
TRBV25-1 ASSASEGRGNTIY
TRBV6-1 ASSEGDRGLQPQH
TRBV28 ASYSGNSYEQY
TRBV2 ASRGSGPYNEQF
TRBV5-1 ASSLQGAEGSPLH
TRBV3-1/TRBV3-2 ASSQPRDRGRYEQY
TRBV19 ATQGLAGLNEQF
TRBV2 ASSVATGLGETQY
TRBV19 ASSIIRGGTEAF
TRBV28 ASSQLAGGNEQF
TRBV21-1 ASSKVHRQDGYT
TRBV4-2 ASSPGLAGEGGQY
TRBV29-1 SVEDRRKGNYGYT
TRBV20-1 RANWNEQF
TRBV18 ASSPRLPNEQF
TRBV7-9 ASSPDRPPNYGYT
TRBV14 ASSLQRANTGELF
TRBV30 AWKGPMVTSPLH
TRBV6-2/TRBV6-3 ASSYSRDSTTYEQY
TRBV14 ASSQDPDRGLYEQY
TRBV3-1/TRBV3-2 ASSQKFTDTQY
TRBV10-3 AISTGRDTEAF
TRBV30 AWSGARSIPKETQY
TRBV29-1 SAQGRGGGEQF
TRBV10-3 AISTSGRSVYEQY
TRBV6-2/TRBV6-3 ASSTPAWGHLYGYT